The following is a T cell receptor beta chain sequence with its context. The sample is drawn from a study of blood T cell repertoires in COVID-19. TCRdb's copy holds only in-frame clones and misses some; the assay was immunoSEQ multiplex PCR. The sample lists around 270,000 clones, around nine tenths occurring once. From germline, CDR1 is MNHEY and CDR2 SVGAGI. This CDR3 comprises 14 residues. After removal of 8 bases from V and 6 bases from J, the junction contained 8 bases not matched to a gene. The material sequenced was peripheral blood. The chain combines TRBV6-5 with TRBJ1-1; 11 bases are shared with TRBD1. The TCR sequence derives from a young man with active or convalescent COVID-19. CDR3 in amino acids: CASERDRGIAEAFF. For the CDR3, the DNA is TGTGCCAGCGAACGGGACAGGGGGATAGCTGAAGCTTTCTTT.